This TCR beta chain comes out of a study of molecular identifiers for immune sequencing clone quantification. General study points: Single-cell amounts of spiked Jurkat TCR RNA were reportedly detectable among roughly 1 million naive cells. Barcode-sharing identical TCR molecules could underestimate highly expanded clone sizes. Over 98% of effector molecules, but under 1% in naive cells, were held by clones with more than 20 RNA copies.

In its sample, this clonotype ranks as medium-sized (0.01 to 0.1%). No antigen is known for it. TCRdb reprocessed the PCR reads with MiXCR, giving one entry per CDR3 protein. The table shows approximately 2,500 distinct CDR3 sequences, with about a sixth occurring only once. CD8+CD4-CCR7+CD45RA+ sorting gave the naive CD8 T cells. The CDR3 runs to 15 residues. Germline V CDR1 and CDR2: SEHNR, FQNEAQ (reference sequence). The J segment lost 5 bases and the V segment lost 5 bases, leaving 5 bases of the junction unmatched. The V and J genes are TRBV7-9 and TRBJ2-2; 10 nucleotides align to TRBD1. This TCR derives from a human donor in good health. Some libraries in this study had Jurkat cell RNA spiked in. Sequenced input: naive CD8+ T cells from blood, with Jurkat cell RNA spiked in. Subset of the sample: FACS-sorted CD8+CD4-CCR7+CD45RA+ naive T cells. The CDR3 loop is CASSPGQGYTGELFF. The CDR3 DNA sequence: TGTGCCAGCAGCCCGGGACAGGGGTATACCGGGGAGCTGTTTTTT.